A selection of T cell receptor beta chains follows, all from one sample in a study of radiotherapy plus CTLA-4 blockade in lung cancer. Sequenced by immunoSEQ multiplex PCR; TCRdb stores in-frame clones only, minus some. The sample lists about 82,000 clones, approximately 75% occurring once. This material consisted of peripheral blood, taken from a patient treated with radiotherapy plus ipilimumab. The receptors were gathered from a human donor with non-small cell lung cancer that progressed on radiotherapy plus ipilimumab. The conserved cysteine and the conserved F or W are not part of the CDR3 here.

v_gene: TRBV5-1; j_gene: TRBJ2-1; CDR3aa: ASSPGTSGSSEQF
v_gene: TRBV29-1; j_gene: TRBJ1-2; CDR3aa: SVEGGTGYYGYT
v_gene: TRBV4-3; j_gene: TRBJ1-4; CDR3aa: ASSQNPAGTANEKLF
v_gene: TRBV6-1; j_gene: TRBJ2-1; CDR3aa: ASSVHRDNEQF
v_gene: TRBV9; j_gene: TRBJ2-3; CDR3aa: ASSLQGAGTDTQY
v_gene: TRBV10-3; j_gene: TRBJ2-7; CDR3aa: AISESRVAEYEQY
v_gene: TRBV19; j_gene: TRBJ1-5; CDR3aa: ASSTTGGRNQPQH
v_gene: TRBV29-1; j_gene: TRBJ2-5; CDR3aa: SVEEGGGQTQY
v_gene: TRBV9; j_gene: TRBJ1-2; CDR3aa: ASSVDMGGGGGYT
v_gene: TRBV10-3; j_gene: TRBJ2-3; CDR3aa: AIGDQGTKASTDTQY
v_gene: TRBV10-3; j_gene: TRBJ2-1; CDR3aa: AIGNGDPNEQF
v_gene: TRBV5-1; j_gene: TRBJ1-1; CDR3aa: ASSGGTVTNTEAF
v_gene: TRBV7-8; j_gene: TRBJ2-6; CDR3aa: ASSLAGGPGANVLT
v_gene: TRBV9; j_gene: TRBJ1-5; CDR3aa: ASSVEGTSQPQH
v_gene: TRBV28; j_gene: TRBJ2-2; CDR3aa: ASSIAGRTGELF
v_gene: TRBV9; j_gene: TRBJ1-3; CDR3aa: ASSYRGFDGDTIY
v_gene: TRBV11-2; j_gene: TRBJ1-4; CDR3aa: ASSPGTGGKKLF
v_gene: TRBV9; j_gene: TRBJ2-5; CDR3aa: ASSVGGRPETQY
v_gene: TRBV7-3; j_gene: TRBJ2-2; CDR3aa: ASSPNTGELF
v_gene: TRBV4-2; j_gene: TRBJ1-1; CDR3aa: ASSQAPQGRTEAF
v_gene: TRBV27; j_gene: TRBJ2-1; CDR3aa: ASSLGTGGSRGPGRNEQF
v_gene: TRBV14; j_gene: TRBJ1-1; CDR3aa: ASSPRGTGKTF
v_gene: TRBV19; j_gene: TRBJ1-2; CDR3aa: ASSIPPLSPYGYT
v_gene: TRBV6-5; j_gene: TRBJ2-7; CDR3aa: ASSPRTSGEREQY
v_gene: TRBV11-2; j_gene: TRBJ2-1; CDR3aa: ASSFEAGGGEQF
v_gene: TRBV7-2; j_gene: TRBJ2-1; CDR3aa: ASSRSWTSSYNEQF
v_gene: TRBV5-1; j_gene: TRBJ2-5; CDR3aa: ASSLDPRSQETQY
v_gene: TRBV6-1; j_gene: TRBJ2-7; CDR3aa: ASSRGVGPYEQY
v_gene: TRBV20-1; j_gene: TRBJ2-7; CDR3aa: SARTYEQY
v_gene: TRBV6-5; j_gene: TRBJ2-1; CDR3aa: ARVRQGRSYNEQF
v_gene: TRBV15; j_gene: TRBJ1-3; CDR3aa: ATSRDLGTGVGGNTIY
v_gene: TRBV5-1; j_gene: TRBJ2-3; CDR3aa: ASSPGLAGTDTQY
v_gene: TRBV28; j_gene: TRBJ2-1; CDR3aa: ASGRSAYNEQF
v_gene: TRBV29-1; j_gene: TRBJ1-1; CDR3aa: SATGVNTEAF
v_gene: TRBV6-9; j_gene: TRBJ1-5; CDR3aa: ASSEVAVSNQPQH
v_gene: TRBV28; j_gene: TRBJ2-1; CDR3aa: ASSSSGSEASYNEQF
v_gene: TRBV5-6; j_gene: TRBJ1-3; CDR3aa: ASWQMGAGNTIY
v_gene: TRBV11-3; j_gene: TRBJ2-6; CDR3aa: ASSFLVGRGTGANVLT
v_gene: TRBV5-5; j_gene: TRBJ2-7; CDR3aa: ASSFIREPYEQY
v_gene: TRBV30; j_gene: TRBJ1-2; CDR3aa: AWGASGGGGGYT
v_gene: TRBV4-1; j_gene: TRBJ2-1; CDR3aa: ASSQVGPSGEQF
v_gene: TRBV18; j_gene: TRBJ2-6; CDR3aa: ASSPLTGISGANVLT
v_gene: TRBV18; j_gene: TRBJ2-1; CDR3aa: ASSPPGGASYNEQF
v_gene: TRBV9; j_gene: TRBJ2-5; CDR3aa: ASSADGTGGTETQY
v_gene: TRBV29-1; j_gene: TRBJ2-4; CDR3aa: SVKGWEGWNIQY
v_gene: TRBV10-3; j_gene: TRBJ1-6; CDR3aa: AISERGLTGSNSPLH
v_gene: TRBV18; j_gene: TRBJ2-7; CDR3aa: ASSPPTGLSSYEQY